This TCR beta chain is drawn from a study of beta chain features in type 1 diabetes. The germline gives CDR1 MNHNY, CDR2 SVGAGI (reference sequence). Germline trimming cut 8 bases from V and 5 bases from J; bases unmatched to any gene: 10. The CDR3 runs to 15 residues. In its sample, this clone was seen a few times. No antigen is known for it. General study findings and limits: Type 1 diabetes patients had TCRB CDR3s that were shorter (moderately but significantly so) in all four CD4+ subsets.

Expressed TCRB transcripts were sequenced because the isolated RNA had all been reverse transcribed beforehand. Sequenced by immunoSEQ multiplex PCR; TCRdb stores in-frame clones only, minus some. The sample yields more than 300,000 clones, around a tenth seen once. This chain uses TRBV6-6 with TRBJ2-3, with 10 bases fitting TRBD2. The clonotype was recovered from a young man with type 1 diabetes. Input material: central memory CD4+ T cells from blood. The CDR3 here is CASSLSGRAVDTQYF. CDR3 bases: TGTGCCAGCTCGTTGAGCGGGAGGGCCGTAGATACGCAGTATTTT.